The sequence of this TCR beta chain was determined in a study of blood T cell repertoires in COVID-19. In germline, CDR1 is MNHNY, CDR2 SVGAGI (reference sequence). Trimming took off 2 bases at V and 2 bases at J, with 14 bases between the two ends. The CDR3 has 16 residues. In the authors' methods: Amplification from reference gene primers served as the basis for estimated nucleated cell counts. Assay used: immunoSEQ multiplex PCR; TCRdb lists only in-frame clones, some missing. The V and J calls and clone size were taken over from that table, and D and trimming were inferred from the DNA. The sample yields about 380,000 clones, roughly 89% seen once.

This chain links TRBV6-6 with TRBJ2-3; TRBD2 is a possible D gene (5 bases). Sequencing input: peripheral blood. This TCR came from a man aged 18 to 29 with active or convalescent COVID-19. CDR3 sequence reads: CASSYKPVRDTDTQYF. CDR3 DNA: TGTGCCAGCAGTTACAAACCGGTCCGGGACACAGATACGCAGTATTTT.